This TCR beta chain emerged from a study of regulatory T cells in long-lasting Graves disease (dated by TCRdb to about 2021). About the full investigation: Patients with newly diagnosed Graves' disease had been on antithyroid drugs for under 3 months. Peripheral blood TCR sequencing and RNA sequencing compared persistent Graves' disease patients with newly diagnosed Graves' disease patients. The study took place in China and was registered as a clinical trial. A total of approximately 35 samples underwent TCR sequencing: about 13 from persistent and around 20 from newly diagnosed Graves' disease patients. The full study reports these points: Persistent patients shared more public clonotypes among themselves (2,741) than newly diagnosed patients did (roughly 910). Sequencing and analysis were limited to the TCR beta chain. As a limitation, the authors acknowledged that the small sample size may reduce accuracy. The study examined only peripheral blood because the primary lesion, thyroid tissue, could not be accessed. Persistent Graves' disease patients showed lower TCR Shannon entropy and fewer highly expanded clones than newly diagnosed patients, suggesting clonal expansion. Persistent disease showed preferential use of TRBV28, TRBJ1-2 and TRBJ2-5, whereas newly diagnosed disease favored TRBV20-1 and TRBJ2-1.

The library was prepared using multiplex PCR. The sequencing machine was an Illumina HiSeq 4000. To build TCR beta libraries, CDR3 regions were amplified by Arm-PCR using iRepertoire HTBI primers. Before sequencing, the PCR products underwent gel purification. As for how the authors treated the data: Across samples, some 62 TRBV and 12 to 15 TRBJ segments were identified and used for gene usage analysis of CDR3 amino acid clonotypes. COPE and FqMerger were used to merge the filtered high-quality paired reads into contigs. Contigs were aligned with BLAST to IMGT TRBV, TRBD and TRBJ reference genes, and CDR3 was defined per IMGT. Any clonotype with a frequency above 0.1% was classified as a highly expanded clone. Repertoire diversity was measured by Shannon entropy, and V-J evenness by the Gini coefficient. Clonotypes shared by more than one individual were considered public. Starting from the raw public reads, TCRdb applied fastp trimming at Q25, assembled clones with MiXCR and retained in-frame beta chains. Records with the same CDR3 protein are collapsed into one entry carrying the most frequent genes and DNA. The V and J calls come from TCRdb's annotation, not from the publication. For this sample the table gives 400,000 to 500,000 distinct CDR3 sequences, of which about 15% were detected only once. The ten largest clones represent 16% of the sample.

As encoded in the germline V gene (reference sequence), CDR1 is GTSNPN while CDR2 is SVGIG. V lost 5 bases and J lost 8 bases, and the count of bases not matched to a germline gene is 2. The CDR3, from cysteine to phenylalanine, totals 10 residues. Only the CDR3 portion is preserved as DNA: 30 bases, with reading frame beginning at the first base. In the case of this clonotype: It has no known antigen specificity. No much larger clone exists at a distance of one base, and base qualities are not known.

The sample's time point, from its label and the paper: newly diagnosed GD, antithyroid drugs for less than 3 months. For both TCR sequencing and RNA sequencing, RNA was extracted from PBMCs using TRIzol. The diagnosis of Graves' disease was made according to American Thyroid Association guidelines. The patients came from an endocrinology department in Xi'an, China. Each patient gave approximately 8.8 milliliters of peripheral blood, collected in an EDTA anticoagulant tube. Ficoll Paque Plus density gradient separation was used to isolate PBMCs, and no further T cell sorting was done. An Agilent 2100 Bioanalyzer and agarose gel were used to check RNA quality, while a NanoDrop 2000 measured RNA concentration. In addition, the sample was reused for a study of T cells in Graves' hyperthyroidism and ophthalmopathy. According to the second study: A patient counted as having stable Graves' hyperthyroidism if no progression to ophthalmopathy occurred over 18 months of follow-up. Hyperthyroidism patients were newly diagnosed, had a disease duration of under 2 months, and were aged 18 to 65 years. The study excluded patients with uncontrolled infections, other autoimmune diseases, pregnancy or lactation. Diagnoses relied on clinical symptoms, serum thyroxine and TRAb, thyroid ultrasound and orbital computed tomography. The TCR CDR3 was subjected to a first round of RT-PCR using the HTBI primer set and the Qiagen OneStep RT-PCR kit. Blood samples also contained most of the expanded thyroid clonotypes (frequency above 0.001), which suggests that blood repertoires may reflect thyroid immune responses. A 13 V-J signature model separated ophthalmopathy from stable hyperthyroidism, with 87.88% sensitivity and just under 84% specificity in cross-validation and 80%/75% in testing. During validation, the model predicted progression to ophthalmopathy a median of about 5.9 months ahead of onset, with almost 71% sensitivity and 72.22% specificity. To identify distinguishing TCR V-J signatures, a discovery cohort of 90 to 100 patients was used, comprising approximately 40 with Graves' ophthalmopathy and approximately 58 with stable Graves' hyperthyroidism. An independent validation cohort of about 20 hyperthyroidism patients and about 15 patients who later progressed to ophthalmopathy tested prospective prediction of ophthalmopathy. For training and testing, the 80 to 100 patients in the discovery cohort were randomly divided in a 7:3 ratio. In addition, the study compared T-cell repertoires in thyroid tissue and in blood from roughly 6 Graves' hyperthyroidism patients. Following sampling, methimazole starting at 30 mg daily was given to hyperthyroidism patients, and high-dose intravenous methylprednisolone was given to ophthalmopathy patients. Libraries were constructed in a second round of multiplex PCR, after which size selection and purification were carried out. The libraries were sequenced on an Illumina HiSeq2000 using paired-end 100 bp reads. Raw data were processed with SOAPnuke, discarding reads with adapters, uncalled bases, mean Phred below 15, or no exact constant-primer or identifier match. COPE v1.2.5 was used to merge the high-quality paired reads, and each unique nucleotide sequence was defined as a clonotype. MiTCR v1.1 was used to align clonotypes to the IMGT TRBV, TRBD and TRBJ reference segments. Only V-J combinations with frequency above 0.0001, covering 99% to 99.2% of repertoires, were analysed. A TCS score was defined as the ratio between F50 (clonal expansion) and ExV (chaos), using BLOSUM62-based TCRdist between CDR3 peptides within each V-J. Welch's t-statistics and random forest reduced fewer than 600 V-J features to some 14, which were used in a naive Bayes classifier (R e1071). No statistical method was used to set the sample size in advance, and investigators knew the group allocation. According to the paper, TCR Vbeta CDR3 sequencing was carried out on 120 to 150 peripheral blood samples, which came from more than 40 ophthalmopathy, approximately 72 hyperthyroidism and some 17 progressor patients.

This TCR was sampled from a young woman with Graves disease. Donor details come from another sample of the same person, matched by shared clones. This sequence uses TRBV30 and TRBJ1-2, and TRBD1 matches 7 of the central bases. Here the sequenced sample was peripheral blood mononuclear cells (PBMCs), taken at new diagnosis, from a patient treated with antithyroid drugs. The DNA is as follows: TGTGCCTGGGGACAGGTCGGCTACACCTTC. Its protein product is CAWGQVGYTF.